The rows below give T cell receptor beta chains drawn from one sample of a study of identical twins. TCRdb reprocessed the 5' RACE reads via MiXCR and lists one record per CDR3 protein. The data show around 1.7 million distinct CDR3 sequences, under 35% seen once. Sequencing was performed on cord blood. Receptors were obtained from a newborn girl in good health. The CDR3 runs from the conserved cysteine through the conserved F or W. Fields, in order: CDR3 protein, CDR3 DNA, CDR3 length, clone size, D gene, V gene, J gene. The D gene is left open where the match is weak. For some rows the clone size is stated as once, few or many, or as a class when expanded; others skip it.

CDR3aa: CASQGSTDTQYF; CDR3nt: TGTGCCAGCCAGGGGAGCACAGATACGCAGTATTTT; len: 12; abundance: .; d_gene: .; v_gene: TRBV2; j_gene: TRBJ2-3
CDR3aa: CASGEGGLAKNIQYF; CDR3nt: TGTGCCAGCGGCGAAGGGGGGTTAGCCAAAAACATTCAGTACTTC; len: 15; abundance: .; d_gene: .; v_gene: TRBV6-2/TRBV6-3; j_gene: TRBJ2-4
CDR3aa: CASSQDGAGTFLNEQYF; CDR3nt: TGCGCCAGCAGCCAAGACGGTGCGGGTACCTTTCTAAACGAGCAGTACTTC; len: 17; abundance: few; d_gene: .; v_gene: TRBV4-1; j_gene: TRBJ2-7
CDR3aa: CSVPLGWTGVNEQFF; CDR3nt: TGCAGCGTCCCTCTTGGATGGACAGGGGTAAATGAGCAGTTCTTC; len: 15; abundance: few; d_gene: TRBD1; v_gene: TRBV29-1; j_gene: TRBJ2-1
CDR3aa: CASSRGGSQNIQYF; CDR3nt: TGTGCCAGCAGTAGGGGGGGGTCGCAAAACATTCAGTACTTC; len: 14; abundance: .; d_gene: .; v_gene: TRBV12-3/TRBV12-4; j_gene: TRBJ2-4
CDR3aa: CSAARSLNTEAFF; CDR3nt: TGCAGCGCTGCCCGGAGCCTGAACACTGAAGCTTTCTTT; len: 13; abundance: .; d_gene: .; v_gene: TRBV29-1; j_gene: TRBJ1-1
CDR3aa: CASSRLAVTYNEQFF; CDR3nt: TGTGCCAGCAGCCGACTAGCGGTGACCTACAATGAGCAGTTCTTC; len: 15; abundance: few; d_gene: TRBD2; v_gene: TRBV2; j_gene: TRBJ2-1
CDR3aa: CATSRDLSLNIQYF; CDR3nt: TGTGCCACCAGCAGAGATCTAAGTCTAAACATTCAGTACTTC; len: 14; abundance: many; d_gene: .; v_gene: TRBV15; j_gene: TRBJ2-4
CDR3aa: CSARQRDSNQPQHF; CDR3nt: TGCAGTGCTAGGCAGAGGGATAGCAATCAGCCCCAGCATTTT; len: 14; abundance: few; d_gene: .; v_gene: TRBV20-1; j_gene: TRBJ1-5
CDR3aa: CARSPGLVYEQYF; CDR3nt: TGTGCCCGCAGCCCAGGACTAGTCTACGAGCAGTACTTC; len: 13; abundance: .; d_gene: TRBD2; v_gene: TRBV3-1; j_gene: TRBJ2-7
CDR3aa: CASSFSGGSHGTQYF; CDR3nt: TGTGCCAGCAGTTTTTCGGGGGGGTCACATGGTACGCAGTATTTT; len: 15; abundance: few; d_gene: TRBD2; v_gene: TRBV12-3/TRBV12-4; j_gene: TRBJ2-3
CDR3aa: CSALGQGNIDEQFF; CDR3nt: TGCAGTGCCCTGGGACAGGGGAATATCGATGAGCAGTTCTTC; len: 14; abundance: .; d_gene: TRBD1; v_gene: TRBV20-1; j_gene: TRBJ2-1
CDR3aa: CASSYSGPSYDEQYF; CDR3nt: TGTGCCAGCAGCTACAGCGGCCCCTCCTACGATGAGCAGTACTTC; len: 15; abundance: few; d_gene: .; v_gene: TRBV11-2; j_gene: TRBJ2-7
CDR3aa: CASSWVGSYEQYF; CDR3nt: TGTGCCAGCAGCTGGGTGGGCTCCTACGAGCAGTACTTC; len: 13; abundance: few; d_gene: .; v_gene: TRBV5-6; j_gene: TRBJ2-7
CDR3aa: CAISETPSGRIHEQYF; CDR3nt: TGTGCCATCAGTGAGACCCCTAGCGGGAGGATCCACGAGCAGTACTTC; len: 16; abundance: .; d_gene: TRBD2; v_gene: TRBV10-3; j_gene: TRBJ2-7
CDR3aa: CASSLGLVPNTDTQYF; CDR3nt: TGCGCCAGCAGCTTGGGACTAGTCCCTAACACAGATACGCAGTATTTT; len: 16; abundance: .; d_gene: .; v_gene: TRBV5-1; j_gene: TRBJ2-3
CDR3aa: CSVVDRVRPYEQYF; CDR3nt: TGCAGCGTTGTCGACAGGGTGAGGCCCTACGAGCAGTACTTC; len: 14; abundance: .; d_gene: TRBD1; v_gene: TRBV29-1; j_gene: TRBJ2-7
CDR3aa: CSAPGYYGYTF; CDR3nt: TGCAGCGCCCCAGGGTACTATGGCTACACCTTC; len: 11; abundance: .; d_gene: .; v_gene: TRBV29-1; j_gene: TRBJ1-2
CDR3aa: CASSQRLAGNQETQYF; CDR3nt: TGTGCCAGCAGCCAACGACTAGCGGGGAATCAAGAGACCCAGTACTTC; len: 16; abundance: many; d_gene: TRBD2; v_gene: TRBV4-2; j_gene: TRBJ2-5
CDR3aa: CASSGQVSYEQYF; CDR3nt: TGTGCCAGCAGCGGACAGGTTTCCTACGAGCAGTACTTC; len: 13; abundance: many; d_gene: TRBD1; v_gene: TRBV6-4; j_gene: TRBJ2-7
CDR3aa: CASSLRPGTSGSINEQFF; CDR3nt: TGTGCCAGCAGTTTACGTCCTGGGACTAGCGGGAGTATCAATGAGCAGTTCTTC; len: 18; abundance: .; d_gene: TRBD2; v_gene: TRBV27; j_gene: TRBJ2-1
CDR3aa: CSAFTGTSAYNEQFF; CDR3nt: TGCAGTGCTTTCACCGGGACTAGCGCATACAATGAGCAGTTCTTC; len: 15; abundance: .; d_gene: TRBD2; v_gene: TRBV20-1; j_gene: TRBJ2-1
CDR3aa: CAWSAVTEAFF; CDR3nt: TGTGCCTGGAGTGCCGTCACTGAAGCTTTCTTT; len: 11; abundance: .; d_gene: .; v_gene: TRBV30; j_gene: TRBJ1-1
CDR3aa: CASEARDFNSPLHF; CDR3nt: TGTGCCAGCGAGGCGAGAGACTTCAATTCACCCCTCCACTTT; len: 14; abundance: .; d_gene: .; v_gene: TRBV6-1; j_gene: TRBJ1-6
CDR3aa: CSVDWTLYGYTF; CDR3nt: TGCAGCGTTGATTGGACCCTCTATGGCTACACCTTC; len: 12; abundance: few; d_gene: .; v_gene: TRBV29-1; j_gene: TRBJ1-2
CDR3aa: CASSYPDTYGYTF; CDR3nt: TGTGCCAGCAGTTACCCAGACACCTACGGCTACACCTTC; len: 13; abundance: few; d_gene: .; v_gene: TRBV6-6; j_gene: TRBJ1-2
CDR3aa: CASSDETPEGRGYNEQYF; CDR3nt: TGTGCCAGCAGCGACGAAACCCCTGAGGGAAGGGGGTACAATGAGCAGTACTTC; len: 18; abundance: .; d_gene: .; v_gene: TRBV25-1; j_gene: TRBJ2-7
CDR3aa: CVSSFARDSGYTF; CDR3nt: TGTGTCAGCAGTTTTGCCAGGGACTCTGGCTACACCTTC; len: 13; abundance: .; d_gene: .; v_gene: TRBV28; j_gene: TRBJ1-2
CDR3aa: CSALTPDYGYTF; CDR3nt: TGCAGTGCTCTGACACCCGACTATGGCTACACCTTC; len: 12; abundance: .; d_gene: .; v_gene: TRBV20-1; j_gene: TRBJ1-2
CDR3aa: CASSLGRGGIMQQYF; CDR3nt: TGTGCCAGCAGCTTAGGCCGGGGAGGGATTATGCAGCAGTACTTC; len: 15; abundance: few; d_gene: TRBD2; v_gene: TRBV13; j_gene: TRBJ2-7
CDR3aa: CASRHLPGTDTQYF; CDR3nt: TGTGCCAGCAGACACCTTCCGGGTACAGATACGCAGTATTTT; len: 14; abundance: .; d_gene: .; v_gene: TRBV6-2/TRBV6-3; j_gene: TRBJ2-3
CDR3aa: CASRSRTGWADTQYF; CDR3nt: TGTGCCAGCAGATCAAGGACAGGGTGGGCAGATACGCAGTATTTT; len: 15; abundance: .; d_gene: TRBD1; v_gene: TRBV6-1; j_gene: TRBJ2-3
CDR3aa: CASSYSQVPLLAVAGNEQYF; CDR3nt: TGTGCCAGCAGTTACTCCCAGGTCCCCCTTCTAGCGGTAGCGGGCAATGAGCAGTACTTC; len: 20; abundance: .; d_gene: TRBD2; v_gene: TRBV6-5; j_gene: TRBJ2-7
CDR3aa: CASSLSQSGYEQYF; CDR3nt: TGTGCCAGCAGTTTATCCCAGAGCGGGTACGAGCAGTACTTC; len: 14; abundance: .; d_gene: .; v_gene: TRBV27; j_gene: TRBJ2-7
CDR3aa: CASSSGLAGGLDEQYF; CDR3nt: TGCGCCAGCAGCTCGGGACTAGCGGGGGGGCTTGACGAGCAGTACTTC; len: 16; abundance: .; d_gene: TRBD2; v_gene: TRBV5-1; j_gene: TRBJ2-7
CDR3aa: CASSRRGAWDSPLHF; CDR3nt: TGTGCCAGCAGCCGCCGGGGGGCTTGGGATTCACCCCTCCACTTT; len: 15; abundance: .; d_gene: .; v_gene: TRBV13; j_gene: TRBJ1-6